The 3 T cell receptor beta chains given below trace back to one sample, sequenced in a study of regulatory T cells in long-lasting Graves disease. Indicated time point: persistent/refractory GD, antithyroid drugs over 5 years with positive TRAb. PBMC RNA was the source of the TCR library. Library construction for TCR beta used iRepertoire HTBI primers and Arm-PCR of CDR3 regions. TCRdb called the multiplex PCR reads again in MiXCR, with one record for every CDR3 protein. The profile shows hundreds of thousands of distinct CDR3 sequences, under 25% of them singletons. The sequences come from peripheral blood mononuclear cells (PBMCs), collected when the disease was refractory, from a patient treated with antithyroid drugs. Every receptor here comes from a female donor with Graves disease.

On this clonotype: A much larger clone lies one base from this, so it may be a read error. The chain uses TRBV28 and TRBJ2-2; no clear D. Germline loops: CDR1 MDHEN, CDR2 SYDVKM. This CDR3 region has 15 residues. Between the trimmed V and J ends, which lost 4 bases and 3 bases, there was a span of 12 bases. The CDR3 DNA reads as TGTGCCAGCAGTTCGTGGACCGCGGACACCGGGGAGCTGTTTTTT. This codes for CASSSWTADTGELFF.

This chain joins TRBV20-1 and TRBJ2-7; D tentatively fits TRBD1 or TRBD2 (6 bases each). The CDR3 loop spans 14 amino acids. Looked up from germline, CDR1 is DFQATT and CDR2 is SNEGSKA (reference sequence). V was shortened by 3 bases and J by 0 bases, with 12 bases between the two germline ends. For the CDR3, the DNA is TGCAGTGCTAGTAAGGGGGGCAGCTCCTACGAGCAGTACTTC. The encoded protein is CSASKGGSSYEQYF.

This clonotype came up many times. The rearrangement joins TRBV28 to TRBJ1-5; TRBD1 aligns across 7 bases. V lost 2 bases, J lost 5 bases, and 6 bases stayed unmatched. This CDR3 has 15 amino acids. The germline V gene has CDR1 MDHEN and CDR2 SYDVKM. The CDR3 sequence is CASSLPDRVDQPQHF. CDR3 nucleotides: TGTGCCAGCAGTTTACCCGACAGGGTGGATCAGCCCCAGCATTTT. The full variable domain, with the rest looked up from reference TRBV28 and TRBJ1-5, is DVKVTQSSRYLVKRTGEKVFLECVQDMDHENMFWYRQDPGLGLRLIYFSYDVKMKEKGDIPEGYSVSREKKERFSLILESASTNQTSMYLCASSLPDRVDQPQHFGDGTRLSIL.